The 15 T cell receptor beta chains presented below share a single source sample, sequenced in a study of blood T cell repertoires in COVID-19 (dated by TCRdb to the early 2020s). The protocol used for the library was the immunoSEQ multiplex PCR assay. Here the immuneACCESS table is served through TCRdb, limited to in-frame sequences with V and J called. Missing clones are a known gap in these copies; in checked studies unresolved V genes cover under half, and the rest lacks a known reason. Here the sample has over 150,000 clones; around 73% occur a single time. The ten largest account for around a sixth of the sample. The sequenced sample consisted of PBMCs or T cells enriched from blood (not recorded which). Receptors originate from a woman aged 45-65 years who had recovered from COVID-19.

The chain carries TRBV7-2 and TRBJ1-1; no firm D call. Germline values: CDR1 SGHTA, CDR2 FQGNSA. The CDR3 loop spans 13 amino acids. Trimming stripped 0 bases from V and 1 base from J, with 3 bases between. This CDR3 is CASSLARNTEAFF. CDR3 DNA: TGTGCCAGCAGCTTAGCTAGGAACACTGAAGCTTTCTTT.

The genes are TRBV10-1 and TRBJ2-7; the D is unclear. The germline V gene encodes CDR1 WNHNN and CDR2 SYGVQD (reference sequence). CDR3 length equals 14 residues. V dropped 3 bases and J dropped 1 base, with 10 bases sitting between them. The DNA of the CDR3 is TGCGCCAGCAGTGAAACAGTACCATCCTACGAGCAGTACTTC. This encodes CASSETVPSYEQYF.

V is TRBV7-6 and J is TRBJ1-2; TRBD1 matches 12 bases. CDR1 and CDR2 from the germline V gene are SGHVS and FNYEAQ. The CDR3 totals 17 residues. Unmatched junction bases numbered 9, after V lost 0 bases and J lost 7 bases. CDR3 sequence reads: CASSLAPGTGGVTGYTF. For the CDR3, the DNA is TGTGCCAGCAGCTTAGCCCCGGGGACAGGGGGCGTTACTGGCTACACCTTC.

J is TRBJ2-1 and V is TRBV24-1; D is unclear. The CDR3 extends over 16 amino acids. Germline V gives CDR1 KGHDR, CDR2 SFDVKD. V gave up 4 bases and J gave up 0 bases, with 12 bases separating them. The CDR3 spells CATSDQDSSSYNEQFF. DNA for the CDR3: TGTGCCACCAGTGACCAAGACTCGAGCTCCTACAATGAGCAGTTCTTC.

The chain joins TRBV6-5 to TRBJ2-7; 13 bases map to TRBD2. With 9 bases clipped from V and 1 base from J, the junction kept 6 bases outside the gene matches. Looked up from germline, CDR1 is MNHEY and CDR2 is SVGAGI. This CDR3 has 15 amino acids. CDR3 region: CASRTSGSVSYEQYF. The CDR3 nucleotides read TGTGCCAGTAGGACTAGCGGGAGCGTTTCCTACGAGCAGTACTTC.

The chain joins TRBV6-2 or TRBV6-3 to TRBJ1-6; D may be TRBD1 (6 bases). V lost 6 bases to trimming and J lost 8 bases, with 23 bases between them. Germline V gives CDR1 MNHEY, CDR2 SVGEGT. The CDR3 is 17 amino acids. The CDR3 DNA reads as TGTGCCAGCAGCCCTTTAGGTGGTCCAGGGGATGATTCACCCCTCCACTTT. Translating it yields CASSPLGGPGDDSPLHF.

CDR3 coding DNA: TGTGCCAGCAGTTTAAGGCGGGGCGACGAGCAGTACTTC. Translated: CASSLRRGDEQYF. This rearrangement joins TRBV27 to TRBJ2-7; D perhaps matches TRBD2 (6 bases). The CDR3 runs to 13 residues. Germline CDR1 and CDR2: MNHEY and SMNVEV (reference sequence). Trimming took off 2 bases at V and 5 bases at J, with 10 bases between the two ends.

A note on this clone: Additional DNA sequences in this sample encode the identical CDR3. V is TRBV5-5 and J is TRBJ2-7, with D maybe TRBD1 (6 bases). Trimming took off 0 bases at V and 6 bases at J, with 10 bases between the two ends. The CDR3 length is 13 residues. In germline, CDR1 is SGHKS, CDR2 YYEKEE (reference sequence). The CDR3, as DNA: TGTGCCAGCAGCTTGGGTGGGGGCGGCGAGCAGTACTTC. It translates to CASSLGGGGEQYF.

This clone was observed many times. CDR3 region: CASTPTSGYESSYEQYF. The CDR3 nucleotides read TGTGCCAGCACCCCGACTAGCGGTTATGAGTCCTCCTACGAGCAGTACTTC. This chain joins TRBV27 and TRBJ2-7; 9 bases agree with TRBD2. There are 17 residues in the CDR3. Germline V CDR1 and CDR2: MNHEY, SMNVEV (reference sequence). V was clipped by 7 bases and J by 0 bases; unmatched bases: 13.

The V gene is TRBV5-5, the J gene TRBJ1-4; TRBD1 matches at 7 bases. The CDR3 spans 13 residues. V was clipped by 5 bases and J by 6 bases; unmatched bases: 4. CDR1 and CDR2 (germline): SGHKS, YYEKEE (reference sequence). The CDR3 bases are TGTGCCAGCAGTTGGACAGGTGATGAAAAACTGTTTTTT. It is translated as CASSWTGDEKLFF.

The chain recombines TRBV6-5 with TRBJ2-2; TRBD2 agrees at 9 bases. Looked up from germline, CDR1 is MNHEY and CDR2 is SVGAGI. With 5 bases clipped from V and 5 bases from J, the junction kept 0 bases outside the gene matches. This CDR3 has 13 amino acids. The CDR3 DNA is TGTGCCAGCAGTAGCGGGAGGACCGGGGAGCTGTTTTTT. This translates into CASSSGRTGELFF.

The CDR3 DNA follows: TGTGCCAGCAGCTTTTCTGACAGGGAATACGAGCAGTACTTC. This codes for CASSFSDREYEQYF. This chain connects TRBV12-1 to TRBJ2-7; the table's TRBD1 call for D was not verified on the DNA. TRBV12-1 is a documented pseudogene. This CDR3 has 14 residues.

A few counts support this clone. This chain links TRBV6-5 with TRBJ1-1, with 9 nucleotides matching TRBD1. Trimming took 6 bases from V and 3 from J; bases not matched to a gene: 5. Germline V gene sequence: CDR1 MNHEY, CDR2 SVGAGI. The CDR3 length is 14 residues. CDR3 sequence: CASSTTGGYTEAFF. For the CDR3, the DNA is TGTGCCAGCAGCACGACAGGGGGATACACTGAAGCTTTCTTT.

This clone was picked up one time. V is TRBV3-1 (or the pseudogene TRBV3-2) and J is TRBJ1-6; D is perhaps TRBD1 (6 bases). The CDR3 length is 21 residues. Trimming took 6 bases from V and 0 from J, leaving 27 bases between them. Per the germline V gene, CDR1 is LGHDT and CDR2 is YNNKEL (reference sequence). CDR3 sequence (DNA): TGTGCCAGCAGACGCGGACAGCTTTATAGTAAGGATTACTCCTATAATTCACCCCTCCACTTT. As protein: CASRRGQLYSKDYSYNSPLHF.

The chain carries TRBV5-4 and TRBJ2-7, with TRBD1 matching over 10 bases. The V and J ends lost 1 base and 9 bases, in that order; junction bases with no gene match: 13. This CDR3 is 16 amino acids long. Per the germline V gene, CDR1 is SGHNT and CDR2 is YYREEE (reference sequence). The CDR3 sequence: CASSLSLDRGKEVQYF. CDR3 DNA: TGTGCCAGCAGCTTGTCCCTGGACAGGGGGAAAGAAGTGCAGTACTTC.